This TCR beta chain came from a study of blood T cells in healthy people across ages. Points from the study as a whole: Older age coincided with a roughly linear decline in TCR beta diversity per million T cells. Nothing was known about donor CMV status, and this possibly confounded expanded clonotype changes.

A J-beta primer mix and a sample-barcoded 5' primer were used in a second PCR of about 6 to 12 cycles. TCRdb reprocessed the 5' RACE reads via MiXCR and lists one record per CDR3 protein. The top ten hold 22% of the sample, which has roughly 800,000 distinct CDR3 sequences, over 45% seen once. Details on this clonotype: Its target is unknown.

This CDR3 has 16 residues. V was pared by 4 bases and J by 0 bases, with 16 bases between. Germline assignment: CDR1 SQVTM and CDR2 ANQGSEA. The receptor's source is a man aged 25 to 40 in good health. The sample was blood. The chain employs TRBV29-1 and TRBJ2-1; D assignment may be TRBD1 or TRBD2 (5 bases each). The CDR3 loop reads CSVVGERESSYNEQFF. Here the CDR3 DNA reads TGCAGCGTTGTGGGGGAGCGCGAGAGCTCCTACAATGAGCAGTTCTTC.